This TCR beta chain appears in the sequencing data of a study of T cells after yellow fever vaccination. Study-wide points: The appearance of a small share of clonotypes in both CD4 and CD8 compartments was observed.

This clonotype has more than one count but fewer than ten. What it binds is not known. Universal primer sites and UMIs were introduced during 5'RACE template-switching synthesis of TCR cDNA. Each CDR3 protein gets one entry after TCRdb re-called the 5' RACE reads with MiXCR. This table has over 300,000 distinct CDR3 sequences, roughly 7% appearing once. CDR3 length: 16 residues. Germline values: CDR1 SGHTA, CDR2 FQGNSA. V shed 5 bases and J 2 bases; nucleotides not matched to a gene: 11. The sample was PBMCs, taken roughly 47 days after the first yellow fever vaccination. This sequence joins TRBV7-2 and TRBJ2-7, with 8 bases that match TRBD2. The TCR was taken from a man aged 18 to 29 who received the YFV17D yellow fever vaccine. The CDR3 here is CASSGAAGGRTYEQYF. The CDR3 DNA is TGTGCCAGCAGCGGAGCGGCGGGAGGACGGACCTACGAGCAGTACTTC.